This section outlines one T cell receptor beta chain sequence together with its context. The CDR3 length is 15 residues. Germline V gene data show CDR1 as LNHDA and CDR2 as SQIVND (reference sequence). Germline trimming cut 6 bases from V and 0 bases from J; bases unmatched to any gene: 4. The data belong to a study of blood T cell repertoires in COVID-19. Study context: From the United States, Italy and Spain came samples of acute and convalescent COVID-19. T cells, B-cell-depleted T cells, or PBMCs provided the cDNA or gDNA that served as material.

Per the authors' pipeline: The authors estimated nucleated cell counts from reference gene primer amplification. Measured with immunoSEQ multiplex PCR; TCRdb has only the in-frame clones, and not every one. V and J calls and clone size come straight from that table; D and trimming were deduced from the DNA. The repertoire holds around 110,000 clones, with approximately 88% as singletons. This chain connects TRBV19 to TRBJ2-5; the match to TRBD1 covers 10 bases. The specimen was peripheral blood. The TCR originated in a woman in her seventies with acute or convalescent COVID-19. The CDR3 region is CASRGTGAYQETQYF. CDR3 bases: TGTGCCAGTAGGGGGACAGGGGCGTACCAAGAGACCCAGTACTTC.